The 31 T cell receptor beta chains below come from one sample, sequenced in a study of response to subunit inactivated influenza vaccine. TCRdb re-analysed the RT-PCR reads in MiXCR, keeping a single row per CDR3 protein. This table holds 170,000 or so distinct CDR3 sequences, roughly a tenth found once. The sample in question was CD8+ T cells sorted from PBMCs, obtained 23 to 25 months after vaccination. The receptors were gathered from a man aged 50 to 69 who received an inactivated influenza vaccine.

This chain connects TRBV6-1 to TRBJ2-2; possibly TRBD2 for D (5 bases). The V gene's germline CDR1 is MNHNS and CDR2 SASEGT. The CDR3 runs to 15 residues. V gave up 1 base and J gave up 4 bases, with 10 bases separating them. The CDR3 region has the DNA TGTGCCAGCAGTGAAGTAGGAGGTGGCACCGGGGAGCTGTTTTTT. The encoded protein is CASSEVGGGTGELFF.

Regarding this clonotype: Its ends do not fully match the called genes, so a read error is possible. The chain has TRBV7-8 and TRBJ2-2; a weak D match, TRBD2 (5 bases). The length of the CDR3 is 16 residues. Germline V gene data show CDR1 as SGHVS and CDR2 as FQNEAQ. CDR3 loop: CASSLLRITNTGEPFF. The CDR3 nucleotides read TGTGCCAGCAGCTTACTTAGGATCACGAACACCGGGGAGCCGTTTTTT.

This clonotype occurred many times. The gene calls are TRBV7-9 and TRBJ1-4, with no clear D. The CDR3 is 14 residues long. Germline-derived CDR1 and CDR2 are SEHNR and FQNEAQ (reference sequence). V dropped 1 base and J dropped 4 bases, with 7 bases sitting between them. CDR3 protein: CASSLEAYNEKLFF. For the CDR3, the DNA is TGTGCCAGCAGCTTAGAGGCCTATAATGAAAAACTGTTTTTT.

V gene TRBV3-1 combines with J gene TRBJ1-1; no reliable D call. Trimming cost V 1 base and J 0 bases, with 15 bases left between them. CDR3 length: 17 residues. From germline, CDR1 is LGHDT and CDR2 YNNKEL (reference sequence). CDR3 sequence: CASSQVRDPFMNTEAFF. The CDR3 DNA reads TGTGCCAGCAGCCAAGTTCGAGATCCCTTCATGAACACTGAAGCTTTCTTT. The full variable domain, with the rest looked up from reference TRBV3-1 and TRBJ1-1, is DTAVSQTPKYLVTQMGNDKSIKCEQNLGHDTMYWYKQDSKKFLKIMFSYNNKELIINETVPNRFSPKSPDKAHLNLHINSLELGDSAVYFCASSQVRDPFMNTEAFFGQGTRLTVV.

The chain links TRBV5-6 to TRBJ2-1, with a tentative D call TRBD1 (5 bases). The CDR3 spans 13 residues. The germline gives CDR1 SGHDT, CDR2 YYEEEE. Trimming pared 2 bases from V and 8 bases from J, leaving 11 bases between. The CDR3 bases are TGTGCCAGCAGCTTAGGGGTTACGGATGAGCAGTTCTTC. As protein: CASSLGVTDEQFF.

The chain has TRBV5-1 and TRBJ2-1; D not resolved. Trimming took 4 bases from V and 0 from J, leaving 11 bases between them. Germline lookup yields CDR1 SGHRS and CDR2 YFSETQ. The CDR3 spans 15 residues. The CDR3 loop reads CASSPKAGSYNEQFF. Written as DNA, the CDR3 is TGCGCCAGCAGCCCCAAGGCAGGCTCCTACAATGAGCAGTTCTTC.

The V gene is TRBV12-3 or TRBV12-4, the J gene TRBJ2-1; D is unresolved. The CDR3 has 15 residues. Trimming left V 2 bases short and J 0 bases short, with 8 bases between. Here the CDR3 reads CASSLLTGSYNEQFF. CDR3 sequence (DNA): TGTGCCAGCAGTTTACTAACCGGCTCCTACAATGAGCAGTTCTTC.

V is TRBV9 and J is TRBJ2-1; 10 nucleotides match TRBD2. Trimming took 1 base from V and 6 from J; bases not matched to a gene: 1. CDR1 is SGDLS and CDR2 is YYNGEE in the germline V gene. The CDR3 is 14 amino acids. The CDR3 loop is CASSVSGGANEQFF. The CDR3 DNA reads TGTGCCAGCAGCGTAAGCGGGGGGGCCAATGAGCAGTTCTTC.

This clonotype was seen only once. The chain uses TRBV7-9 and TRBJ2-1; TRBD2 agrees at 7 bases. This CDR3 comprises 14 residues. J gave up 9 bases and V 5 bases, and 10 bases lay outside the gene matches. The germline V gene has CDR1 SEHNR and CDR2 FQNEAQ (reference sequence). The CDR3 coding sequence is TGTGCCAGCAGCCCCCAACGGGGGGTCGGTGAGCAGTTCTTC. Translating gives CASSPQRGVGEQFF. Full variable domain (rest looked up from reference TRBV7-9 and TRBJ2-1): DTGVSQNPRHKITKRGQNVTFRCDPISEHNRLYWYRQTLGQGPEFLTYFQNEAQLEKSRLLSDRFSAERPKGSFSTLEIQRTEQGDSAMYLCASSPQRGVGEQFFGPGTRLTVL.

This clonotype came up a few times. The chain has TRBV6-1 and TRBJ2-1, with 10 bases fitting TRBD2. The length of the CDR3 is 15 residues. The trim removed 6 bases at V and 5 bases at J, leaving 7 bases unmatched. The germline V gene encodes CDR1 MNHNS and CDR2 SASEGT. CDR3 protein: CASRELGLAHNEQFF. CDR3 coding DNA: TGTGCCAGCAGGGAACTGGGACTAGCGCACAATGAGCAGTTCTTC.

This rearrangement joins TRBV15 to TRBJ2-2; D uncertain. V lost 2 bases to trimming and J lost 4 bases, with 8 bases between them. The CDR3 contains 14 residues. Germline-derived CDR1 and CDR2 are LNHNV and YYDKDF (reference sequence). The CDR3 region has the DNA TGTGCCACCAGCAGAAGGTCTTCCACCGGGGAGCTGTTTTTT. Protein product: CATSRRSSTGELFF.

The CDR3 region is CASSTGTGSFGYTF. The CDR3 nucleotides read TGTGCCAGCAGCACCGGGACGGGATCTTTTGGCTACACCTTC. V and J are TRBV11-2 and TRBJ1-2; D perhaps matches TRBD1 (5 bases). V was trimmed by 5 bases and J by 7 bases, leaving 17 bases between them. The CDR3 length is 14 residues. Germline V lookup: CDR1 SGHAT, CDR2 FQNNGV.

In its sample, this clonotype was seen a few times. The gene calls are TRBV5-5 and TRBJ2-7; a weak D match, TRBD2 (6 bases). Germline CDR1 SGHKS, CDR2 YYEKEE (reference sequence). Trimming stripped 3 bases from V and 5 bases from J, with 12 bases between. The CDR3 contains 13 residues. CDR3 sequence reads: CASSWEEHNEQYF. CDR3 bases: TGTGCCAGCAGCTGGGAGGAGCACAACGAGCAGTACTTC.

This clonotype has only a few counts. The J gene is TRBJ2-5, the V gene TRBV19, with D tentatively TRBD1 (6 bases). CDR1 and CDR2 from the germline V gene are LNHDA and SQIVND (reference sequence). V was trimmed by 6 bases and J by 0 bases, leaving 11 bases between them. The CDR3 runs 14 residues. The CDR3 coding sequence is TGTGCCAGTAGCCTGGGACAATACCAAGAGACCCAGTACTTC. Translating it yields CASSLGQYQETQYF.

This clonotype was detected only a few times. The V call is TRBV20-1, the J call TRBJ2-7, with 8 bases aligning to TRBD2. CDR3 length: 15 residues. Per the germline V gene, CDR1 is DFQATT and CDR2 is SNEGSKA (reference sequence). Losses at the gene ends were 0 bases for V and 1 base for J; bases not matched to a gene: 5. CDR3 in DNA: TGCAGTGCTAGAGATCCCAGCGGGGGATCCTACGAGCAGTACTTC. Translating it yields CSARDPSGGSYEQYF.

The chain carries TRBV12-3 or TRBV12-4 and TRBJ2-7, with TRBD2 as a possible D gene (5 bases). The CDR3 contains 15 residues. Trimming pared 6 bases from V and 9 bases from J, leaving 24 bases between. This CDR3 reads CASSPGRVFLFAQYF. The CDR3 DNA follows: TGTGCCAGCAGCCCTGGGCGGGTTTTTCTCTTCGCGCAGTACTTC.

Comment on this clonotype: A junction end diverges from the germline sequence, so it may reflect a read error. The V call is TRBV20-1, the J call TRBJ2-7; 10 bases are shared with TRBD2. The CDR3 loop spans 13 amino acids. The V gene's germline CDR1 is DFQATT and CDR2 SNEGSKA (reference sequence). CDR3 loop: CSARLAGAYEQYF. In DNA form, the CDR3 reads TGCAGCGCTAGGCTAGCGGGAGCCTACGAGCAGTACTTC.

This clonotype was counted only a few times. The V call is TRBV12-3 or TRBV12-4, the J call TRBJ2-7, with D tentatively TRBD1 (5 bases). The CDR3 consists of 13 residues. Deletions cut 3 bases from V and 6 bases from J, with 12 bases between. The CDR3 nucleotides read TGTGCCAGCAGTTTTGGCAGGGCCGGCGAGCAGTACTTC. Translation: CASSFGRAGEQYF.

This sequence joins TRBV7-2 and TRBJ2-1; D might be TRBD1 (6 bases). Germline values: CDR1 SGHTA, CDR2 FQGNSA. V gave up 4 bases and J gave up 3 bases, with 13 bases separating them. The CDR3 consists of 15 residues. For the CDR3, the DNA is TGTGCCAGCAGCTACGGGACAAACGGCTACAATGAGCAGTTCTTC. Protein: CASSYGTNGYNEQFF.

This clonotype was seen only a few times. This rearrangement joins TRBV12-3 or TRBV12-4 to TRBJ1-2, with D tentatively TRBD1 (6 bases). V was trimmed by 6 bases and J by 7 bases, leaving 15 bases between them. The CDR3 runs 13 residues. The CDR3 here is CASSRTVSLGYTF. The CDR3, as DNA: TGTGCCAGCAGCCGGACAGTCAGTCTTGGCTACACCTTC.

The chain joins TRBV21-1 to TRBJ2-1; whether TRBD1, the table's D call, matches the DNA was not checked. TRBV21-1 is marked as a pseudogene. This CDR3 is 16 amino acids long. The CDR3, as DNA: TGTGCCAGCAGGAGAATAGACAGGGGTGGTTACAATGAGCAGTTCTTC. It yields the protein CASRRIDRGGYNEQFF.

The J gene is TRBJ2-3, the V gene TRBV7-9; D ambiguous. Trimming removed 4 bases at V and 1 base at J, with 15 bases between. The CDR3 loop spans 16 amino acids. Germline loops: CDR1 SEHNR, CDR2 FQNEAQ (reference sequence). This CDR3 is CASSSLTRSGTDTQYF. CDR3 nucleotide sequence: TGTGCCAGCAGCTCCCTGACACGGTCTGGCACAGATACGCAGTATTTT.

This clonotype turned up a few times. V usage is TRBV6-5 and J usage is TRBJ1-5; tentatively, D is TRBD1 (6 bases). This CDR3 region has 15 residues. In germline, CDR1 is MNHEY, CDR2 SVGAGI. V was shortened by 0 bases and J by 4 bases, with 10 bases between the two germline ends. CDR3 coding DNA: TGTGCCAGCAGTTACTCGGGAGGGGGGAATCAGCCCCAGCATTTT. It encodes CASSYSGGGNQPQHF.

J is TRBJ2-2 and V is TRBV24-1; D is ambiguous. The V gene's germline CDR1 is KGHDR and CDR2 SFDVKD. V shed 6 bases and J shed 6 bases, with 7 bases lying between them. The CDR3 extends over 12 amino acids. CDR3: CATSRGSGELFF. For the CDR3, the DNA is TGTGCCACCAGTCGCGGATCCGGGGAGCTGTTTTTT.

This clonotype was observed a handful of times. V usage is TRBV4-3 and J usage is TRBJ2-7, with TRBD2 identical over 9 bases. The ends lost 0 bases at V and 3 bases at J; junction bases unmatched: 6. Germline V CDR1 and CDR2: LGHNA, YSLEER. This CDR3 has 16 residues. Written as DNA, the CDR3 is TGCGCCAGCAGCCAAGATATAGCGGGAGTAGTCTACGAGCAGTACTTC. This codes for CASSQDIAGVVYEQYF.

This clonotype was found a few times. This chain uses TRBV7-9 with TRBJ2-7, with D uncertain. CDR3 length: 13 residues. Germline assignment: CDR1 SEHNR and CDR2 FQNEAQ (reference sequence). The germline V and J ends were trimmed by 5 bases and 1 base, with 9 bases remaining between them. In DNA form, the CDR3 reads TGTGCCAGCAGCCCGTCGGGTTCCTACGAGCAGTACTTC. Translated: CASSPSGSYEQYF.

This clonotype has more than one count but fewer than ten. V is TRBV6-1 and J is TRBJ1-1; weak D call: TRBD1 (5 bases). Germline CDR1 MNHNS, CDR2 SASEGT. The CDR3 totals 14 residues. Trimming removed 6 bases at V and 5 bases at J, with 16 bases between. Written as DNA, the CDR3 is TGTGCCAGCAGCCCCTCGGCAGGGCGGACTGAAGCTTTCTTT. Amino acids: CASSPSAGRTEAFF.

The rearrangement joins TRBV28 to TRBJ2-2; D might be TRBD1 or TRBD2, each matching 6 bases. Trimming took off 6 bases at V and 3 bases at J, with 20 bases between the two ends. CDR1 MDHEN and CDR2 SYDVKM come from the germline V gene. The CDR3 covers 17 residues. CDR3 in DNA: TGTGCCAGCAGCTTACATCGGGGGCTGGGCGACACCGGGGAGCTGTTTTTT. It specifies CASSLHRGLGDTGELFF.

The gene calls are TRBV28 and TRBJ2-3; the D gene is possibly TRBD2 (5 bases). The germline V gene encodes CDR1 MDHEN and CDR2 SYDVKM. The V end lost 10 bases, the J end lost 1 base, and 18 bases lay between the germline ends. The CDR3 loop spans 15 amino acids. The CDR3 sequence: CATKDRRSGTDTQYF. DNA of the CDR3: TGTGCCACCAAAGACCGGAGGTCGGGCACAGATACGCAGTATTTT.

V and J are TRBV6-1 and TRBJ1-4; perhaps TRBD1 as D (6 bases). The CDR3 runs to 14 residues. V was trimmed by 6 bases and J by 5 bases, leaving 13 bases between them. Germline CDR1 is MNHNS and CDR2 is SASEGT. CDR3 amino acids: CASRSGQGNEKLFF. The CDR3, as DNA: TGTGCCAGCAGGTCGGGACAAGGGAATGAAAAACTGTTTTTT.

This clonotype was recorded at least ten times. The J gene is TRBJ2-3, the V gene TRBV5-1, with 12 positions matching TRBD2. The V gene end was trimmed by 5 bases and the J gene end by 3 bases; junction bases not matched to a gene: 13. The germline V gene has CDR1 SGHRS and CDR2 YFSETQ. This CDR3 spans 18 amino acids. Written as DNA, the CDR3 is TGCGCCAGCAGTCTAATCCCTAGCGGGGGGGCCATTACAGATACGCAGTATTTT. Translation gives CASSLIPSGGAITDTQYF.